The sequence of this T cell receptor (beta chain) was determined in a study of response to subunit inactivated influenza vaccine. Overall study results and limits: Few additional T cells are recruited per seasonal influenza vaccination, authors suggested.

This clonotype appeared a few times. Its antigen is unknown. Via MiXCR, TCRdb re-called the RT-PCR reads, giving one row per CDR3 protein. The table includes 500,000 to 550,000 distinct CDR3 sequences, around 8% detected once. Germline CDR1 MNHNS, CDR2 SASEGT. V was trimmed by 6 bases and J by 7 bases, leaving 15 bases between them. There are 13 residues in the CDR3. The source is a man aged 50 to 69 who received an inactivated influenza vaccine. This specimen was PBMCs from blood, taken roughly 24 months after vaccination. This rearrangement joins TRBV6-1 to TRBJ1-1, with D hard to call. The CDR3 coding sequence is TGTGCCAGCAGCCTACAGTGGCGTCGTGAAGCTTTCTTT. Translating gives CASSLQWRREAFF.